This passage covers 32 T cell receptor beta chains from one sample sequenced in a study of CD8+ T cells in alopecia areata. RNA was extracted and reverse transcribed into cDNA as the sequencing template. The data were produced by immunoSEQ multiplex PCR, yet TCRdb's version contains in-frame clones alone and is incomplete. This sample carries 150,000 or so clones, about 51% of them seen once, and the ten largest clones take around 15%. As to treatment: oral pan-JAK inhibitor, 5-10 mg twice daily. The specimen was CD8+ T cells sorted from blood, collected at week 4, from a patient treated with tofacitinib. Receptors originate from a human donor with alopecia areata.

This clone was seen a few times. CDR3: CASSLGWDRTSYEQYF. CDR3 DNA: TGTGCCAGCAGCTTAGGATGGGACAGGACGTCCTACGAGCAGTACTTC. The chain uses TRBV11-2 and TRBJ2-7; TRBD1 aligns across 8 bases. The ends lost 1 base at V and 1 base at J; junction bases unmatched: 6. Per the germline V gene, CDR1 is SGHAT and CDR2 is FQNNGV. The CDR3 contains 16 residues.

The J gene is TRBJ1-1, the V gene TRBV7-9; TRBD1 agrees at 7 bases. Germline lookup yields CDR1 SEHNR and CDR2 FQNEAQ (reference sequence). The CDR3 has 16 amino acids. The trim removed 5 bases at V and 7 bases at J, leaving 16 bases unmatched. CDR3 amino acids: CASSARAGQSLLEAFF. The CDR3 bases are TGTGCCAGCAGCGCACGAGCGGGACAGTCTTTACTTGAAGCTTTCTTT.

The chain carries TRBV2 and TRBJ2-2, with 7 bases aligning to TRBD1. Germline V gene lookup returns CDR1 SNHLY and CDR2 FYNNEI. With V trimmed by 8 bases and J by 1 base, 7 bases remained unmatched. CDR3 size: 15 residues. The CDR3: CASGWTGGNTGELFF. The CDR3 DNA sequence: TGTGCCAGCGGCTGGACAGGTGGGAACACCGGGGAGCTGTTTTTT.

V gene TRBV7-9 combines with J gene TRBJ2-7, with 14 bases matching TRBD2. Germline assignment: CDR1 SEHNR and CDR2 FQNEAQ (reference sequence). With 5 bases clipped from V and 5 bases from J, the junction kept 5 bases outside the gene matches. This CDR3 is 15 amino acids long. CDR3 DNA: TGTGCCAGCAGCCCCCCGGGACTAGCGGGGGACGAGCAGTACTTC. Its protein is CASSPPGLAGDEQYF.

The table lists this clone with a few counts. The chain links TRBV29-1 to TRBJ2-7; D is possibly TRBD1 or TRBD2 (5 bases each). The germline CDR1 and CDR2 sequences are SQVTM and ANQGSEA. V shed 1 base and J shed 0 bases, with 10 bases lying between them. The CDR3 runs 14 residues. The DNA of the CDR3 is TGCAGCGTTGAAGTTCCAGGGACCTCCTACGAGCAGTACTTC. It is translated as CSVEVPGTSYEQYF.

The rearrangement uses TRBV4-1 and TRBJ2-7; unclear D gene. The CDR3 covers 14 residues. Germline values: CDR1 MGHRA, CDR2 YSYEKL. V was pared by 8 bases and J by 0 bases, with 14 bases between. CDR3: CASAWMFGSYEQYF. The CDR3 coding sequence is TGCGCCAGCGCTTGGATGTTCGGCTCCTACGAGCAGTACTTC.

V usage is TRBV9 and J usage is TRBJ2-7, with D hard to call. V lost 0 bases to trimming and J lost 4 bases, with 17 bases between them. Germline values: CDR1 SGDLS, CDR2 YYNGEE. The CDR3 loop spans 16 amino acids. The CDR3 DNA reads TGTGCCAGCAGCGTAGAGGAAAGGGCTCGGCGATACGAGCAGTACTTC. Translated, it gives CASSVEERARRYEQYF.

Concerning this clone: The sample holds other DNA sequences that translate to the same CDR3. This sequence joins TRBV6-5 and TRBJ2-5; D assignment may be TRBD1 or TRBD2 (5 bases each). The ends were cut back, 2 bases at V and 3 bases at J, with 7 bases in the middle. The CDR3 is 13 amino acids. Germline CDR1 reads MNHEY; CDR2 reads SVGAGI. CDR3 region: CASSYLGEETQYF. CDR3 DNA: TGTGCCAGCAGTTACCTGGGGGAAGAGACCCAGTACTTC.

The chain links TRBV6-5 to TRBJ2-3, with 9 bases matching TRBD2. CDR1 is MNHEY, CDR2 SVGAGI, per germline. J lost 2 bases, V lost 1 base, and 4 bases had no gene match. The CDR3 length is 16 residues. The CDR3 sequence: CASSYLVAGATDTQYF. CDR3 coding DNA: TGTGCCAGCAGTTACTTGGTAGCGGGGGCCACAGATACGCAGTATTTT.

The rearrangement links TRBV7-9 to TRBJ2-7; the match to TRBD2 covers 7 bases. The CDR3 is 15 residues long. Germline-derived CDR1 and CDR2 are SEHNR and FQNEAQ (reference sequence). V was clipped by 1 base and J by 0 bases; unmatched bases: 3. The CDR3 DNA sequence: TGTGCCAGCAGCTTAGTACCTAGCGGCTCCTACGAGCAGTACTTC. It yields the protein CASSLVPSGSYEQYF.

With regard to this clone: One end of the junction varies from germline; a read error may be responsible. The chain employs TRBV27 and TRBJ1-1; D gene unclear. The CDR3 has 13 residues. CDR1 is MNHEY and CDR2 is SMNVEV in the germline V gene (reference sequence). CDR3 bases: TGTGCCAGCAGTTTATCCTCAACCGTGAATGGTATCTTT. Residues: CASSLSSTVNGIF.

This clone was counted a single time. The chain combines TRBV5-1 with TRBJ1-1; a possible D gene is TRBD1 (5 bases). Trimming stripped 2 bases from V and 1 base from J, with 9 bases between. CDR1 is SGHRS and CDR2 is YFSETQ in the germline V gene. This CDR3 region has 14 residues. CDR3 protein: CASSFGARNTEAFF. The DNA of the CDR3 is TGCGCCAGCAGCTTTGGGGCCAGGAACACTGAAGCTTTCTTT.

This clone was seen more than once but under ten times. The chain has TRBV5-6 and TRBJ1-1; D unresolved. This CDR3 is 13 amino acids long. Germline V gene lookup returns CDR1 SGHDT and CDR2 YYEEEE. With 0 bases removed from V and 5 bases from J, the gap between germline ends came to 8 bases. The CDR3 is CASSLELGTEAFF. In DNA, the CDR3 is TGTGCCAGCAGCTTGGAGCTCGGGACTGAAGCTTTCTTT.

The chain links TRBV9 to TRBJ1-2, with D unclear. CDR1 SGDLS and CDR2 YYNGEE come from the germline V gene. V gave up 0 bases and J gave up 5 bases, with 8 bases separating them. This CDR3 is 13 amino acids long. CDR3 amino acids: CASSVVSEYGYTF. Written as DNA, the CDR3 is TGTGCCAGCAGCGTAGTTTCCGAATATGGCTACACCTTC.

As for this clone: Other DNA sequences from this sample encode an identical CDR3 as well. V usage is TRBV6-5 and J usage is TRBJ1-1; D remains unclear. The CDR3 length is 13 residues. CDR1 is MNHEY, CDR2 SVGAGI, per germline. The V gene lost 0 bases and the J gene lost 5 bases, with 7 bases spanning the gap. CDR3 nucleotides: TGTGCCAGCAGTTACTCAGAGGGAACTGAAGCTTTCTTT. It yields the protein CASSYSEGTEAFF.

There are a few counts of this clone. The V and J genes are TRBV7-8 and TRBJ2-5; 8 bases are shared with TRBD2. Per germline, CDR1 SGHVS and CDR2 FQNEAQ. The CDR3 spans 20 residues. V dropped 5 bases and J dropped 4; count of bases not matched to a gene: 24. CDR3 protein: CASSLRVTSGVRRAGETQYF. CDR3 DNA: TGTGCCAGCAGCCTTAGGGTAACTAGCGGTGTTCGGAGAGCAGGAGAGACCCAGTACTTC.

This rearrangement joins TRBV27 to TRBJ1-1, with D possibly TRBD1 on 6 matching bases. Germline CDR1 reads MNHEY; CDR2 reads SMNVEV (reference sequence). Deletions cut 2 bases from V and 3 bases from J, with 10 bases between. CDR3 length: 14 amino acids. In nucleotides, the CDR3 is TGTGCCAGCAGTTTACAGGGGCCCTACACTGAAGCTTTCTTT. This gives the protein CASSLQGPYTEAFF.

The chain is built from TRBV5-1 and TRBJ2-5, with 8 bases matching TRBD2. Germline V gene data show CDR1 as SGHRS and CDR2 as YFSETQ. The CDR3 sequence is 15 residues long. The V segment lost 7 bases and the J segment 7 bases; nucleotides outside the gene matches: 15. CDR3 bases: TGCGCCAGCGACGGGGGGGCCGAGGCGCGGCGGACCCAGTACTTC. It specifies CASDGGAEARRTQYF.

Only a few counts were recorded for this clone. J is TRBJ2-1 and V is TRBV5-1, with 11 positions matching TRBD1. In germline, CDR1 is SGHRS, CDR2 YFSETQ. Germline trimming cut 1 base from V and 3 bases from J; bases unmatched to any gene: 3. This CDR3 is 16 amino acids long. The CDR3 sequence is CASSLIGTGGYNEQFF. The CDR3, as DNA: TGCGCCAGCAGCTTGATTGGGACAGGGGGCTACAATGAGCAGTTCTTC.

This sequence joins TRBV30 and TRBJ2-1; 8 bases line up with TRBD1. Per germline, CDR1 GTSNPN and CDR2 SVGIG (reference sequence). V shed 4 bases, J shed 4 bases, and the junction held 12 bases outside the gene matches. The CDR3 has 16 amino acids. In nucleotides, the CDR3 is TGTGCCTGGATCTCGGGTCCAGGGGGCCCATACAATGAGCAGTTCTTC. Encoded protein: CAWISGPGGPYNEQFF. The whole variable domain, remainder taken from reference TRBV30 and TRBJ2-1, is SQTIHQWPATLVQPVGSPLSLECTVEGTSNPNLYWYRQAAGRGLQLLFYSVGIGQISSEVPQNLSASRPQDRQFILSSKKLLLSDSGFYLCAWISGPGGPYNEQFFGPGTRLTVL.

The chain carries TRBV29-1 and TRBJ1-2; no definite D call. The CDR3 is made up of 10 amino acids. Germline lookup yields CDR1 SQVTM and CDR2 ANQGSEA. V lost 4 bases to trimming and J lost 6 bases, with 6 bases between them. In DNA form, the CDR3 reads TGCAGCGTTGGACAAGATGGCTACACCTTC. It encodes CSVGQDGYTF.

V is TRBV29-1 and J is TRBJ2-1; unclear D gene. The CDR3 extends over 12 amino acids. Trimming took 7 bases from V and 9 from J, leaving 16 bases between them. Germline V gives CDR1 SQVTM, CDR2 ANQGSEA. CDR3 DNA: TGCAGCGGATTGGGGAAGCTCCCTGAGCAGTTCTTC. As protein: CSGLGKLPEQFF.

This clone has a single count. The CDR3: CASSPQERGGLYEQYF. The CDR3 DNA reads as TGTGCCAGCAGCCCTCAGGAGCGGGGGGGCCTCTACGAGCAGTACTTC. The V call is TRBV9, the J call TRBJ2-7; the match to TRBD2 covers 10 bases. Trimming removed 4 bases from V and 3 bases from J; junction bases left unmatched: 10. Germline CDR1 reads SGDLS; CDR2 reads YYNGEE. CDR3 length: 16 residues.

The J gene is TRBJ2-3, the V gene TRBV30; D is perhaps TRBD2 (5 bases). Looked up from germline, CDR1 is GTSNPN and CDR2 is SVGIG (reference sequence). V was pared by 0 bases and J by 0 bases, with 10 bases between. The length of the CDR3 is 15 residues. CDR3 sequence (DNA): TGTGCCTGGAGTGTCGGTAGCGTCAGCACAGATACGCAGTATTTT. Protein sequence: CAWSVGSVSTDTQYF.

The chain joins TRBV30 to TRBJ2-7; no reliable D call. This CDR3 region has 15 residues. The germline V and J ends were trimmed by 4 bases and 0 bases, with 16 bases remaining between them. Germline V gives CDR1 GTSNPN, CDR2 SVGIG (reference sequence). CDR3 nucleotides: TGTGCCTGGACAAACAAAGGCGCGACCTCCTACGAGCAGTACTTC. Protein sequence: CAWTNKGATSYEQYF.

The chain couples TRBV30 to TRBJ1-1; D is uncertain. The CDR3 totals 13 residues. The germline gives CDR1 GTSNPN, CDR2 SVGIG (reference sequence). Between the trimmed V and J ends, which lost 2 bases and 6 bases, there was a span of 13 bases. This CDR3 is CAWSPLGGSEAFF. CDR3 DNA: TGTGCCTGGAGTCCCCTGGGAGGGTCTGAAGCTTTCTTT.

The V call is TRBV13, the J call TRBJ2-6; D not certain. The ends were cut back, 0 bases at V and 3 bases at J, with 12 bases in the middle. From germline, CDR1 is PRHDT and CDR2 FYEKMQ (reference sequence). The CDR3 is 17 amino acids. The CDR3 nucleotides read TGTGCCAGCAGCTTAGGCCTCGAGGTGCTTGGGGCCAACGTCCTGACTTTC. Translating it yields CASSLGLEVLGANVLTF.

The J gene is TRBJ2-3, the V gene TRBV9; D could derive from TRBD1 or TRBD2 (6 bases each). Per the germline V gene, CDR1 is SGDLS and CDR2 is YYNGEE. This CDR3 is 13 amino acids long. V was shortened by 3 bases and J by 8 bases, with 13 bases between the two germline ends. The DNA for the CDR3 is TGTGCCAGCAGCGCTCGAGGGGGAGGTACGCAGTATTTT. Amino acid sequence: CASSARGGGTQYF.

This clone was found once. The chain uses TRBV9 and TRBJ2-3; D gene ambiguous. V gave up 0 bases and J gave up 9 bases, with 11 bases separating them. CDR1 is SGDLS, CDR2 YYNGEE, per germline. There are 13 residues in the CDR3. The CDR3 DNA reads TGTGCCAGCAGCGTAGCGGCCGCAGTAACGCAGTATTTT. Its protein is CASSVAAAVTQYF.

The V gene is TRBV7-9, the J gene TRBJ1-5, with no clear D. This CDR3 has 15 amino acids. The germline V gene encodes CDR1 SEHNR and CDR2 FQNEAQ (reference sequence). V was cut by 1 base and J by 2 bases, with 9 bases left in between. CDR3 sequence (DNA): TGTGCCAGCAGCTTAGGGGAGATTGGCAATCAGCCCCAGCATTTT. Protein: CASSLGEIGNQPQHF.

This rearrangement joins TRBV30 to TRBJ2-7; 8 nucleotides match TRBD2. J gave up 6 bases and V 3 bases, and 7 bases lay outside the gene matches. Germline loops: CDR1 GTSNPN, CDR2 SVGIG (reference sequence). The CDR3 totals 13 residues. The CDR3 bases are TGTGCCTGGAGGTATGGGCGGGGGGCCGAGCAGTACTTC. This encodes CAWRYGRGAEQYF.

A few counts support this clone. The chain employs TRBV15 and TRBJ1-6; D not certain. CDR1 is LNHNV and CDR2 is YYDKDF in the germline V gene (reference sequence). The V end lost 8 bases, the J end lost 4 bases, and 12 bases lay between the germline ends. The CDR3 is 14 amino acids. CDR3 region: CATSEVGYNSPLHF. The CDR3, as DNA: TGTGCCACCTCTGAGGTCGGGTATAATTCACCCCTCCACTTT.